This TCR beta chain was captured by sequencing in a study of breast tumors, draining lymph nodes, adjacent tissues. Findings of the study overall: Findings are consistent with lymph node origin and intratumoral expansion of most tumor T cells. Tumor repertoires ranked between lymph nodes and nontumor tissue in diversity, with V and J gene preferences.

One entry per CDR3 protein results from TCRdb running MiXCR on the multiplex PCR reads. The table shows approximately 170,000 distinct CDR3 sequences, with approximately 30% occurring only once. Axillary draining lymph nodes of breast cancer patients supplied the node samples. Germline V gene sequence: CDR1 SGHTS, CDR2 YDEGEE. The CDR3 contains 14 residues. Of note for this clonotype: Its target is unknown. A read error may explain this, as a much larger clone is one base away.

The chain combines TRBV5-8 with TRBJ1-5, with D unresolved. The material sequenced was axillary lymph node tissue. The TCR comes from a female donor with breast cancer. Some clones in this sample may be carry-over from other donors' samples. The CDR3 coding sequence is TGTGCCGGCAGCTTGTTTAATAGCAATCAGCCCCAGCATTTT. Translated: CAGSLFNSNQPQHF.